The 26 T cell receptor beta chains below were found in one sample sequenced in a study of T-cell memory formation after mild COVID-19 (dated by TCRdb to about 2021). The receptor library was made with 5' RACE. The instrument given in TCRdb is Illumina NovaSeq 6000. Using fastp at Q25 and MiXCR, TCRdb reprocessed the public reads and kept productive beta chains. Entries that share a CDR3 protein sequence are merged under the most common genes and DNA. This sample gives more than 15,000 distinct CDR3 sequences in total; roughly 25% of them show up just once. The ten largest clones take up roughly three fifths of the sample. Sequenced sample: PBMCs or a T cell subset sorted from them (not recorded which). Source of these receptors: a man aged 18-30 years who had mild COVID-19 (a few samples of this study predate the infection). The sample titles of this study are shuffled in the database, so cell type and time point are left out; the donor was told from shared clones.

This clonotype has a count of ten or more. The genes are TRBV7-8 and TRBJ2-3; D is perhaps TRBD1 (6 bases). Germline CDR1 and CDR2: SGHVS and FQNEAQ. This CDR3 has 14 residues. V was pared by 5 bases and J by 6 bases, with 15 bases between. The CDR3: CASSLGQFLDTQYF. In nucleotides, the CDR3 is TGTGCCAGCAGCCTAGGACAGTTTTTGGATACGCAGTATTTT.

This clonotype was counted ten times or more. The chain recombines TRBV20-1 with TRBJ2-1; 8 bases line up with TRBD1. Unmatched junction bases numbered 4, after V lost 1 base and J lost 2 bases. This CDR3 region has 15 residues. Germline loops: CDR1 DFQATT, CDR2 SNEGSKA (reference sequence). CDR3 DNA sequence: TGCAGTGCTAGAGCACAGGGGGACCCCTACAATGAGCAGTTCTTC. Translated, it gives CSARAQGDPYNEQFF.

This clonotype occurred many times. J is TRBJ1-6 and V is TRBV9; D possibly corresponds to TRBD1 (5 bases). The CDR3 is made up of 16 amino acids. The V end was cut by 6 bases, the J end by 0 bases, with 13 bases between. Germline CDR1 reads SGDLS; CDR2 reads YYNGEE. CDR3 region: CASTLGPSSYNSPLHF. CDR3 bases: TGTGCCAGCACCCTGGGGCCCAGCTCCTATAATTCACCCCTCCACTTT.

This clonotype was seen once. The J gene is TRBJ2-2, the V gene TRBV5-5; D unclear. The ends were cut back, 0 bases at V and 0 bases at J, with 9 bases in the middle. Germline V gene lookup returns CDR1 SGHKS and CDR2 YYEKEE (reference sequence). The CDR3 length is 16 residues. CDR3 nucleotides: TGTGCCAGCAGCTTGGCTCGGATGGCGAACACCGGGGAGCTGTTTTTT. Translation: CASSLARMANTGELFF.

This clonotype was seen a few times. The junction shows a germline mismatch at one end, possibly a read error. This chain links TRBV12-3 or TRBV12-4 with TRBJ1-2; D unresolved. This CDR3 comprises 12 residues. CDR3 amino acids: CASAFANFGYTF. The CDR3 DNA follows: TGTGCCAGCGCATTTGCTAACTTTGGCTACACCTTC.

V is TRBV2 and J is TRBJ2-7, with D uncertain. The CDR3 is 12 residues long. In germline, CDR1 is SNHLY, CDR2 FYNNEI. Between the trimmed V and J ends, which lost 6 bases and 2 bases, there was a span of 8 bases. CDR3 protein: CASSLKAYEQYF. The CDR3 DNA sequence: TGTGCCAGCAGCCTGAAGGCCTACGAGCAGTACTTC.

At least ten counts were recorded for this clonotype. The CDR3 DNA reads TGTGCCAGCAGCTATGTAGCGGGGAGCTTCACAGATACGCAGTATTTT. The encoded protein is CASSYVAGSFTDTQYF. J is TRBJ2-3 and V is TRBV7-2; 8 bases agree with TRBD2. V was pared by 4 bases and J by 2 bases, with 8 bases of the junction left unmatched. The CDR3 contains 16 residues. Germline V gene data show CDR1 as SGHTA and CDR2 as FQGNSA.

V gene TRBV6-5 combines with J gene TRBJ2-6, with a tentative D call TRBD1 (5 bases). The CDR3 sequence is 16 residues long. The germline CDR1 and CDR2 sequences are MNHEY and SVGAGI. V lost 6 bases, J lost 3 bases, and 15 bases lay in between. As DNA, the CDR3 is TGTGCCAGCAGACCAGGGTTCGCGGATGGGGCCAACGTCCTGACTTTC. Its translation is CASRPGFADGANVLTF.

This clonotype was recorded many times. The genes are TRBV4-3 and TRBJ2-5; 11 positions match TRBD2. From germline, CDR1 is LGHNA and CDR2 YSLEER. The CDR3 runs 18 residues. With V trimmed by 1 base and J by 0 bases, 7 bases remained unmatched. In DNA, the CDR3 is TGCGCCAGCAGCCAAGGTGGCCTAGCGGGGGGAAACCAAGAGACCCAGTACTTC. Translated: CASSQGGLAGGNQETQYF.

This clonotype was seen more than once but under ten times. The CDR3 nucleotides read TGTGCCAGCAGCTTCCGCCCGGCCGAAGTACCAAATGAAAAACTGTTTTTT. Amino acids: CASSFRPAEVPNEKLFF. The chain recombines TRBV7-6 with TRBJ1-4; D ambiguous. Trimming stripped 3 bases from V and 5 bases from J, with 19 bases between. The CDR3 runs 17 residues. The germline V gene encodes CDR1 SGHVS and CDR2 FNYEAQ.

This clonotype was detected ten times or more. The chain is built from TRBV30 and TRBJ1-6; 8 bases fit TRBD1. The trim removed 5 bases at V and 7 bases at J, leaving 4 bases unmatched. Germline lookup yields CDR1 GTSNPN and CDR2 SVGIG (reference sequence). There are 13 residues in the CDR3. This CDR3 is CAWEGQVNSPLHF. Here the CDR3 DNA reads TGTGCCTGGGAGGGACAGGTCAATTCACCCCTCCACTTT.

This clonotype was detected ten times or more. This chain connects TRBV20-1 to TRBJ1-6; a possible D gene is TRBD1 (6 bases). Germline V gene data show CDR1 as DFQATT and CDR2 as SNEGSKA (reference sequence). Trimming shortened V by 7 bases and J by 6 bases, and 22 bases separated the two germline ends. This CDR3 contains 16 residues. CDR3 loop: CSVAGWDTDRNSPLHF. CDR3 DNA sequence: TGCAGTGTCGCAGGATGGGACACAGACCGTAATTCACCCCTCCACTTT.

The CDR3 coding sequence is TGTGCCAGCAGTACAGGGCCCCACGAGCAGTACTTC. It yields the protein CASSTGPHEQYF. This sequence joins TRBV9 and TRBJ2-7, with D perhaps matching TRBD1 (6 bases). The V and J ends lost 5 bases and 5 bases respectively, with 11 bases between them. The CDR3 extends over 12 amino acids. Per the germline V gene, CDR1 is SGDLS and CDR2 is YYNGEE.

This clonotype showed up many times. V usage is TRBV6-5 and J usage is TRBJ1-1; D gene uncertain. Trimming shortened V by 0 bases and J by 6 bases, and 8 bases separated the two germline ends. Per germline, CDR1 MNHEY and CDR2 SVGAGI. CDR3 size: 13 residues. The chain's CDR3 is CASSYSLRAEAFF. CDR3 in DNA: TGTGCCAGCAGTTACTCGTTGAGGGCTGAAGCTTTCTTT.

This clonotype was detected many times. The chain uses TRBV28 and TRBJ2-1; D gene ambiguous. The CDR3 covers 12 residues. Germline V gene sequence: CDR1 MDHEN, CDR2 SYDVKM. Trimming left V 3 bases short and J 8 bases short, with 8 bases between. This CDR3 reads CASSFISYEQFF. The CDR3 DNA reads as TGTGCCAGCAGTTTCATTTCCTATGAGCAGTTCTTC.

The chain recombines TRBV6-6 with TRBJ1-3, with D possibly being TRBD1 (6 bases). Germline values: CDR1 MNHNY, CDR2 SVGAGI (reference sequence). The CDR3 is made up of 14 amino acids. Trimming shortened V by 10 bases and J by 3 bases, and 16 bases separated the two germline ends. The CDR3 DNA reads as TGTGCCACCAACAGGGAGAGGGGTGGAAACACCATATATTTT. Amino acids: CATNRERGGNTIYF.

The rearrangement uses TRBV23-1 and TRBJ1-1, with TRBD1 matching 8 bases. TRBV23-1 is recorded as an ORF, its role being uncertain. The V and J ends lost 7 bases and 3 bases, in that order; junction bases with no gene match: 4. The CDR3 has 13 amino acids. In DNA, the CDR3 is TGCGCCAGCACCCCGACAGGGGACACTGAAGCTTTCTTT. Translation: CASTPTGDTEAFF.

By share, this clonotype counts as medium-sized. The rearrangement links TRBV6-4 to TRBJ2-2; 8 bases match TRBD1. Germline loops: CDR1 MRHNA, CDR2 SNTAGT. The CDR3 runs to 16 residues. The V and J ends lost 6 bases and 6 bases, in that order; junction bases with no gene match: 12. The CDR3: CASSETPGQGSGELFF. As DNA, the CDR3 is TGTGCCAGCAGCGAAACCCCCGGACAGGGATCCGGGGAGCTGTTTTTT.

This clonotype was observed a handful of times. The chain joins TRBV7-2 to TRBJ2-1, with 7 bases identical to TRBD2. The J segment lost 10 bases and the V segment lost 5 bases, leaving 11 bases of the junction unmatched. This CDR3 comprises 14 residues. Germline V gives CDR1 SGHTA, CDR2 FQGNSA. The CDR3 here is CASSPVPGAGEQFF. The CDR3, as DNA: TGTGCCAGCAGCCCGGTTCCGGGAGCGGGAGAGCAGTTCTTC.

This clonotype was seen only a few times. The rearrangement joins TRBV29-1 to TRBJ2-1; 8 bases are shared with TRBD2. This CDR3 is 12 amino acids long. From germline, CDR1 is SQVTM and CDR2 ANQGSEA. V trimming: 6 bases; J trimming: 6 bases; junction bases outside the gene matches: 4. The DNA of the CDR3 is TGCAGCGTATCCCGGGGGGGCAATGAGCAGTTCTTC. Translation gives CSVSRGGNEQFF.

In this sample, this clonotype turned up many times. Here the CDR3 DNA reads TGTGCCAGCAGTTACCGGGGACAAAATGAAAAACTGTTTTTT. Translated, it gives CASSYRGQNEKLFF. This chain uses TRBV6-5 with TRBJ1-4; the D gene is possibly TRBD1 (6 bases). Germline assignment: CDR1 MNHEY and CDR2 SVGAGI. The CDR3 contains 14 residues. Trimming took 2 bases from V and 5 from J, leaving 9 bases between them.

This clonotype was detected a few times. The chain joins TRBV24-1 to TRBJ2-3, with TRBD2 matching 12 bases. Germline CDR1 and CDR2: KGHDR and SFDVKD. The length of the CDR3 is 17 residues. The V segment lost 3 bases and the J segment 4 bases; nucleotides outside the gene matches: 7. The chain's CDR3 is CATSDPLGLAGADTQYF. CDR3 DNA: TGTGCCACCAGTGATCCGTTGGGACTAGCGGGCGCAGATACGCAGTATTTT.

This rearrangement joins TRBV5-1 to TRBJ2-1; D gene ambiguous. The V gene lost 5 bases and the J gene lost 2 bases, with 17 bases spanning the gap. Looked up from germline, CDR1 is SGHRS and CDR2 is YFSETQ. The CDR3 has 16 residues. CDR3 region: CASSAGILVTYNEQFF. For the CDR3, the DNA is TGCGCCAGCAGTGCAGGAATCCTAGTAACCTACAATGAGCAGTTCTTC.

The chain is built from TRBV5-6 and TRBJ2-7; 7 bases line up with TRBD1. The V segment lost 5 bases and the J segment 2 bases; nucleotides outside the gene matches: 7. Germline lookup yields CDR1 SGHDT and CDR2 YYEEEE. The CDR3 has 14 amino acids. The CDR3 DNA reads TGTGCCAGCAGGCCGACAGGGATCACCTACGAGCAGTACGTC. This codes for CASRPTGITYEQYV.

This clonotype has ten or more counts. Here the CDR3 DNA reads TGTGCCACCTCCTTTTGGCGGGGCAATGAGCAGTTCTTC. Residues: CATSFWRGNEQFF. V is TRBV24-1 and J is TRBJ2-1; tentatively, D is TRBD2 (6 bases). Per germline, CDR1 KGHDR and CDR2 SFDVKD. Trimming removed 9 bases from V and 6 bases from J, with 14 bases in between. The CDR3 has 13 residues.

The V call is TRBV15, the J call TRBJ1-4; D is undetermined. Germline loops: CDR1 LNHNV, CDR2 YYDKDF (reference sequence). Trimming removed 3 bases from V and 2 bases from J, with 13 bases in between. The CDR3 runs 16 residues. Here the CDR3 DNA reads TGTGCCACCAGCAGGATACTACAGAGGACTAATGAAAAACTGTTTTTT. Translated, it gives CATSRILQRTNEKLFF.